Given below is one TCR beta chain in context. Data came from immunoSEQ multiplex PCR; TCRdb stores just in-frame clones and leaves some out. The data contain 110,000 to 150,000 clones, more than 75% of them singletons. This CDR3 is 13 amino acids long. CDR1 and CDR2 (germline): KGHSH, LQKENI. Trimming left V 3 bases short and J 3 bases short, with 8 bases between. The sample belongs to a study of cytotoxic CD8 clonotypes in ibrutinib-treated CLL. The sequence derives from a human donor with chronic lymphocytic leukemia. The chain joins TRBV18 to TRBJ1-1, with D possibly being TRBD1 (5 bases). The specimen was PBMCs, collected after 24 months of ibrutinib treatment. CDR3: CASSPAGDTEAFF. The CDR3 bases are TGTGCCAGCTCACCTGCGGGGGACACTGAAGCTTTCTTT.